Presented here are 28 T cell receptor beta chains from one specimen sequenced in a study of beta chain features in type 1 diabetes. Reverse transcribing all isolated RNA meant expressed TCRB transcripts were sequenced. TCRdb's table, derived via immunoSEQ multiplex PCR, lists solely in-frame clones and lacks some. The data show about 220,000 clones, with approximately 11% seen just once and approximately 1.4% held by the top ten. The sample taken for sequencing was central memory CD4+ T cells from blood. The receptor source for this set is a young man in good health.

The chain uses TRBV9 and TRBJ2-2; D perhaps matches TRBD2 (6 bases). The CDR3 runs 17 residues. The V gene's germline CDR1 is SGDLS and CDR2 YYNGEE. The ends were cut back, 4 bases at V and 5 bases at J, with 21 bases in the middle. CDR3 protein: CASSTTEGGLGTGELFF. The CDR3 bases are TGTGCCAGCAGCACCACGGAGGGCGGCCTTGGAACCGGGGAGCTGTTTTTT.

This clone was found many times. The chain joins TRBV18 to TRBJ2-5, with 8 bases lining up with TRBD2. Trimming at V came to 3 bases and at J to 5 bases, leaving 11 bases not matched to a gene. This CDR3 has 16 residues. Per the germline V gene, CDR1 is KGHSH and CDR2 is LQKENI. CDR3 bases: TGTGCCAGCTCACCCAATCAGCGGGAGTGGCGGGAGACCCAGTACTTC. As protein: CASSPNQREWRETQYF.

This clone was picked up a small number of times. The rearrangement joins TRBV18 to TRBJ2-7; possibly TRBD2 for D (5 bases). V lost 3 bases, J lost 4 bases, and 10 bases lay in between. Germline loops: CDR1 KGHSH, CDR2 LQKENI. The CDR3 loop spans 13 amino acids. This CDR3 reads CASSPRRPYEQYF. CDR3 DNA: TGTGCCAGCTCACCCCGGAGGCCATACGAGCAGTACTTC.

The CDR3 loop is CASSKTGGMNTEAFF. The CDR3 DNA reads TGTGCCAGTAGTAAGACAGGGGGCATGAACACTGAAGCTTTCTTT. V is TRBV19 and J is TRBJ1-1, with 10 nucleotides matching TRBD1. This CDR3 has 15 residues. The V gene's germline CDR1 is LNHDA and CDR2 SQIVND (reference sequence). V shed 4 bases, J shed 0 bases, and the junction held 2 bases outside the gene matches. Supplemented by reference TRBV19 and TRBJ1-1, the full variable domain reads DGGITQSPKYLFRKEGQNVTLSCEQNLNHDAMYWYRQDPGQGLRLIYYSQIVNDFQKGDIAEGYSVSREKKESFPLTVTSAQKNPTAFYLCASSKTGGMNTEAFFGQGTRLTVV.

This chain joins TRBV7-2 and TRBJ2-1, with TRBD2 identical over 11 bases. CDR1 is SGHTA, CDR2 FQGNSA, per germline. The CDR3 consists of 16 residues. With 2 bases clipped from V and 5 bases from J, the junction kept 5 bases outside the gene matches. CDR3 amino acids: CASSLSLAGVHNEQFF. The CDR3 bases are TGTGCCAGCAGCTTATCACTAGCGGGAGTTCACAATGAGCAGTTCTTC. The full variable domain, with the rest looked up from reference TRBV7-2 and TRBJ2-1, is GAGVSQSPSNKVTEKGKDVELRCDPISGHTALYWYRQSLGQGLEFLIYFQGNSAPDKSGLPSDRFSAERTGGSVSTLTIQRTQQEDSAVYLCASSLSLAGVHNEQFFGPGTRLTVL.

This clone was counted a few times. V and J are TRBV6-1 and TRBJ2-2, with TRBD1 identical over 8 bases. The CDR3 is made up of 16 amino acids. V lost 2 bases, J lost 2 bases, and 4 bases stayed unmatched. CDR1 is MNHNS, CDR2 SASEGT, per germline. The CDR3 sequence is CASSELGQANTGELFF. The CDR3, as DNA: TGTGCCAGCAGTGAATTGGGACAGGCTAACACCGGGGAGCTGTTTTTT.

In this sample, this clone turned up a few times. The V call is TRBV30, the J call TRBJ2-1; possible D gene TRBD2, 5 bases. Germline CDR1 is GTSNPN and CDR2 is SVGIG (reference sequence). Trimming took off 2 bases at V and 9 bases at J, with 17 bases between the two ends. The CDR3 loop spans 14 amino acids. The CDR3 protein is CAWSKATTLGEQFF. The CDR3 region has the DNA TGTGCCTGGAGTAAGGCGACTACTCTCGGTGAGCAGTTCTTC.

This clone was counted between two and nine times. This chain links TRBV30 with TRBJ1-1; no clear D. The germline CDR1 and CDR2 sequences are GTSNPN and SVGIG (reference sequence). CDR3 length: 13 residues. Trimming left V 2 bases short and J 0 bases short, with 7 bases between. The DNA of the CDR3 is TGTGCCTGGAGTTCCGTTATGAACACTGAAGCTTTCTTT. It encodes CAWSSVMNTEAFF.

The V call is TRBV5-1, the J call TRBJ2-1; 14 bases align to TRBD2. Trimming took 4 bases from V and 7 from J; bases not matched to a gene: 7. The CDR3 length is 16 residues. The germline V gene encodes CDR1 SGHRS and CDR2 YFSETQ. The CDR3 DNA is TGCGCCAGCAGCCAGCTGACTAGCGGGAGGGCTAATGAGCAGTTCTTC. Protein sequence: CASSQLTSGRANEQFF. Full variable domain (outside the CDR3, taken from reference TRBV5-1 and TRBJ2-1): KAGVTQTPRYLIKTRGQQVTLSCSPISGHRSVSWYQQTPGQGLQFLFEYFSETQRNKGNFPGRFSGRQFSNSRSEMNVSTLELGDSALYLCASSQLTSGRANEQFFGPGTRLTVL.

The table lists this clone with a few counts. The gene calls are TRBV10-3 and TRBJ2-1, with a weak D call TRBD1 (5 bases). Germline lookup yields CDR1 ENHRY and CDR2 SYGVKD. Deletions cut 2 bases from V and 0 bases from J, with 8 bases between. The CDR3 is 15 amino acids. The CDR3 is CAISERQSSYNEQFF. CDR3 nucleotides: TGTGCCATCAGTGAGAGACAGTCCTCCTACAATGAGCAGTTCTTC.

This clone occurred a few times. The rearrangement uses TRBV30 and TRBJ2-5; 11 nucleotides line up with TRBD1. Germline CDR1 and CDR2: GTSNPN and SVGIG (reference sequence). This CDR3 contains 15 residues. V shed 3 bases, J shed 5 bases, and the junction held 8 bases outside the gene matches. CDR3 amino acids: CAWRQPDRGLETQYF. CDR3 in DNA: TGTGCCTGGAGACAACCGGACAGGGGGCTTGAGACCCAGTACTTC.

The rearrangement links TRBV25-1 to TRBJ2-1; possibly TRBD1 for D (5 bases). The CDR3 has 15 residues. The V gene lost 4 bases and the J gene lost 0 bases, with 10 bases spanning the gap. In germline, CDR1 is MGHDK, CDR2 SYGVNS. DNA for the CDR3: TGTGCCAGCAGTGCTGACAGTGCCTCCTACAATGAGCAGTTCTTC. It translates to CASSADSASYNEQFF. Full variable domain (remainder filled in from reference TRBV25-1 and TRBJ2-1): EADIYQTPRYLVIGTGKKITLECSQTMGHDKMYWYQQDPGMELHLIHYSYGVNSTEKGDLSSESTVSRIRTEHFPLTLESARPSHTSQYLCASSADSASYNEQFFGPGTRLTVL.

In its sample, this clone was seen a few times. The gene calls are TRBV23-1 and TRBJ2-7; D could derive from TRBD1 or TRBD2 (5 bases each). TRBV23-1 is an ORF for which the function is uncertain. There are 15 residues in the CDR3. Trimming stripped 3 bases from V and 1 base from J, with 13 bases between. The CDR3 is CASSHPRDQSYEQYF. CDR3 bases: TGCGCCAGCAGTCACCCCCGGGACCAGTCCTACGAGCAGTACTTC.

This clone appeared a few times. The J gene is TRBJ1-5, the V gene TRBV6-5; 7 bases map to TRBD1. The CDR3 is 16 amino acids. Trimming cost V 0 bases and J 2 bases; bases outside gene matches: 4. The germline CDR1 and CDR2 sequences are MNHEY and SVGAGI. CDR3 loop: CASSYSRGGGNQPQHF. The CDR3 DNA sequence: TGTGCCAGCAGTTACTCTCGAGGGGGCGGCAATCAGCCCCAGCATTTT.

Ten or more counts support this clone. Distinct nucleotide sequences in the sample also encode this CDR3. V is TRBV29-1 and J is TRBJ2-1; D call uncertain. CDR1 and CDR2 from the germline V gene are SQVTM and ANQGSEA. Trimming left V 6 bases short and J 4 bases short, with 4 bases between. The CDR3 is 10 amino acids. Here the CDR3 DNA reads TGCAGCGTCCTGTACAATGAGCAGTTCTTC. This translates into CSVLYNEQFF.

This clone was seen only a few times. The chain joins TRBV28 to TRBJ2-5, with D tentatively TRBD1 or TRBD2 (5 bases each). The CDR3 loop spans 15 amino acids. From germline, CDR1 is MDHEN and CDR2 SYDVKM. V lost 1 base, J lost 5 bases, and 14 bases lay in between. The CDR3 region is CASSLLRGRVETQYF. The CDR3 DNA sequence: TGTGCCAGCAGTTTATTGAGGGGCCGGGTTGAGACCCAGTACTTC. Full variable domain (outside the CDR3, taken from reference TRBV28 and TRBJ2-5): DVKVTQSSRYLVKRTGEKVFLECVQDMDHENMFWYRQDPGLGLRLIYFSYDVKMKEKGDIPEGYSVSREKKERFSLILESASTNQTSMYLCASSLLRGRVETQYFGPGTRLLVL.

The V gene is TRBV29-1, the J gene TRBJ2-2; the match to TRBD1 covers 7 bases. CDR1 is SQVTM and CDR2 is ANQGSEA in the germline V gene. CDR3 size: 16 residues. Losses at the gene ends were 6 bases for V and 2 bases for J; bases not matched to a gene: 12. In nucleotides, the CDR3 is TGCAGCGTCGCCGAAAAGACAGGGAGAAACACCGGGGAGCTGTTTTTT. It codes for CSVAEKTGRNTGELFF.

This clone was detected only a few times. The chain joins TRBV27 to TRBJ2-1; 9 nucleotides agree with TRBD1. The CDR3 is 13 residues long. Germline V gene data show CDR1 as MNHEY and CDR2 as SMNVEV (reference sequence). The V and J ends lost 5 bases and 8 bases, in that order; junction bases with no gene match: 4. This CDR3 reads CASSQTGGHEQFF. In DNA form, the CDR3 reads TGTGCCAGCAGTCAGACAGGGGGGCATGAGCAGTTCTTC.

This clone showed up just a few times. The chain links TRBV7-2 to TRBJ2-7, with D perhaps given as TRBD1 or TRBD2 (5 bases each). CDR1 and CDR2 from the germline V gene are SGHTA and FQGNSA. Trimming pared 5 bases from V and 3 bases from J, leaving 17 bases between. This CDR3 spans 15 amino acids. Here the CDR3 reads CASSRNIGENYEQYF. The CDR3 coding sequence is TGTGCCAGCAGCCGAAATATAGGGGAGAACTACGAGCAGTACTTC. The full variable domain, with the rest looked up from reference TRBV7-2 and TRBJ2-7, is GAGVSQSPSNKVTEKGKDVELRCDPISGHTALYWYRQSLGQGLEFLIYFQGNSAPDKSGLPSDRFSAERTGGSVSTLTIQRTQQEDSAVYLCASSRNIGENYEQYFGPGTRLTVT.

The table lists this clone with a few counts. This chain uses TRBV5-6 with TRBJ2-3; D is undetermined. The CDR3 sequence is 13 residues long. The germline V gene has CDR1 SGHDT and CDR2 YYEEEE. The ends were cut back, 2 bases at V and 2 bases at J, with 6 bases in the middle. The CDR3 sequence: CASSLWNTDTQYF. As DNA, the CDR3 is TGTGCCAGCAGCTTATGGAACACAGATACGCAGTATTTT.

This clone has a handful of counts. J is TRBJ2-3 and V is TRBV19; the match to TRBD1 covers 10 bases. Trimming removed 8 bases from V and 2 bases from J; junction bases left unmatched: 7. Germline V gives CDR1 LNHDA, CDR2 SQIVND (reference sequence). The CDR3 spans 15 residues. CDR3 nucleotides: TGTGCCAGTCGCTTGACAGGGGGCGTCACAGATACGCAGTATTTT. Encoded protein: CASRLTGGVTDTQYF.

In this sample, this clone turned up many times. This sequence joins TRBV9 and TRBJ2-3; no definite D call. The CDR3 has 12 amino acids. Looked up from germline, CDR1 is SGDLS and CDR2 is YYNGEE. Trimming pared 0 bases from V and 6 bases from J, leaving 5 bases between. CDR3 in amino acids: CASSVAFDTQYF. CDR3 sequence (DNA): TGTGCCAGCAGCGTAGCTTTCGATACGCAGTATTTT.

This clone was observed a few times. V gene TRBV10-1 combines with J gene TRBJ2-1, with 10 bases lining up with TRBD2. This CDR3 region has 15 residues. Per germline, CDR1 WNHNN and CDR2 SYGVQD (reference sequence). V lost 2 bases, J lost 9 bases, and 7 bases stayed unmatched. As DNA, the CDR3 is TGCGCCAGCAGTGAGCTTTTAGCGGGAGGTCCTGAGCAGTTCTTC. This sequence encodes CASSELLAGGPEQFF.

The V and J genes are TRBV28 and TRBJ2-1; a weak D match, TRBD1 (6 bases). The CDR3 is 13 amino acids. V lost 5 bases to trimming and J lost 9 bases, with 14 bases between them. Germline CDR1 MDHEN, CDR2 SYDVKM. CDR3 in DNA: TGTGCCAGCAGTCCGCAGGGGTACGGTGAGCAGTTCTTC. Its protein is CASSPQGYGEQFF.

The sample holds a few counts of this clone. This same CDR3 is encoded by further DNA sequences in the sample. The gene calls are TRBV10-3 and TRBJ2-6, with D perhaps matching TRBD1 (6 bases). Trimming took 0 bases from V and 1 from J, leaving 7 bases between them. The CDR3 is made up of 16 amino acids. CDR1 and CDR2 from the germline V gene are ENHRY and SYGVKD. The CDR3 loop is CAISESGQSGANVLTF. As DNA, the CDR3 is TGTGCCATCAGTGAGTCTGGACAGTCTGGGGCCAACGTCCTGACTTTC.

A remark on this clone: A much larger clone is a single base away; this may be a read error. Other DNA sequences in this specimen translate into the identical CDR3. The rearrangement joins TRBV2 to TRBJ2-5; no firm D call. Germline CDR1 and CDR2: SNHLY and FYNNEI. V was trimmed by 4 bases and J by 1 base, leaving 13 bases between them. CDR3 length: 15 residues. The CDR3 DNA follows: TGTGCCAGCAGTGCGTTGTGGCCTGCCCAAGAGACCCAGTACTTC. Its translation is CASSALWPAQETQYF.

A word on this clone: A read error may explain this, as a much larger clone is one base away. The V call is TRBV7-2, the J call TRBJ1-1; D remains ambiguous. The CDR3 is made up of 13 amino acids. From germline, CDR1 is SGHTA and CDR2 FQGNSA. The V gene lost 2 bases and the J gene lost 1 base, with 5 bases spanning the gap. CDR3: CASSLTENTEAFF. CDR3 nucleotide sequence: TGTGCCAGCAGCTTAACAGAGAACACTGAAGCTTTCTTT.

V and J are TRBV4-3 and TRBJ2-2; TRBD2 is a possible D gene (6 bases). Germline CDR1 is LGHNA and CDR2 is YSLEER. CDR3 length: 16 amino acids. Trimming pared 0 bases from V and 4 bases from J, leaving 12 bases between. The CDR3 loop reads CASSQEGGRVTGELFF. CDR3 bases: TGCGCCAGCAGCCAAGAGGGAGGACGTGTCACCGGGGAGCTGTTTTTT.